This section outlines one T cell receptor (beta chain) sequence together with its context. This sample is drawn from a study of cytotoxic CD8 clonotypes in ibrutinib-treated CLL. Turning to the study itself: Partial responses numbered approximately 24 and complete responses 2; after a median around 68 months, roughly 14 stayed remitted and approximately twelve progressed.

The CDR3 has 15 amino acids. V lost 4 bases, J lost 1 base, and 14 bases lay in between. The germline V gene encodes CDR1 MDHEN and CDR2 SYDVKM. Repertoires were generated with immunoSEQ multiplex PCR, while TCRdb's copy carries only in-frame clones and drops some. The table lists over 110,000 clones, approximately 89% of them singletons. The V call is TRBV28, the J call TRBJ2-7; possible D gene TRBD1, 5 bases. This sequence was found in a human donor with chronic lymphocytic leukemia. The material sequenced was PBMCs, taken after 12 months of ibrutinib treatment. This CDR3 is CASSSATAQSYEQYF. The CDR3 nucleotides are TGTGCCAGCAGTTCCGCGACAGCTCAATCCTACGAGCAGTACTTC.